These 20 T cell receptor beta chains originate from one sample sequenced in a study of blood T cell repertoires in COVID-19. Generated by immunoSEQ multiplex PCR, the TCRdb table keeps only in-frame clones and is missing some. The sample has 250,000 to 400,000 clones; 89% are singletons. What was sequenced was PBMCs or T cells enriched from blood (not recorded which). The receptor source for this set is a man aged 60 to 75 who had recovered from COVID-19.

The chain links TRBV6-5 to TRBJ1-3; TRBD1 matches at 7 bases. The CDR3 extends over 13 amino acids. The trim removed 6 bases at V and 8 bases at J, leaving 7 bases unmatched. Germline CDR1 is MNHEY and CDR2 is SVGAGI. The DNA for the CDR3 is TGTGCCAGCAGACGACAGGGTCGGGACACCATATATTTT. This sequence encodes CASRRQGRDTIYF.

This chain links TRBV6-6 with TRBJ2-3, with TRBD2 identical over 13 bases. This CDR3 is 20 amino acids long. The V segment lost 5 bases and the J segment 1 base; nucleotides outside the gene matches: 15. The germline gives CDR1 MNHNY, CDR2 SVGAGI (reference sequence). In DNA, the CDR3 is TGTGCCAGCAGTCCTCCGGTCGAACTAGCGGGAGGGCCGGGCACAGATACGCAGTATTTT. This translates into CASSPPVELAGGPGTDTQYF.

The chain recombines TRBV19 with TRBJ2-5; 12 nucleotides line up with TRBD2. V shed 6 bases, J shed 7 bases, and the junction held 9 bases outside the gene matches. This CDR3 has 15 residues. Germline V gene sequence: CDR1 LNHDA, CDR2 SQIVND (reference sequence). The CDR3 loop reads CASSRLAGAERTQYF. CDR3 DNA: TGTGCCAGTAGCAGACTAGCGGGAGCAGAAAGGACCCAGTACTTC.

The rearrangement joins TRBV5-1 to TRBJ2-3; the match to TRBD2 covers 8 bases. The trim removed 4 bases at V and 0 bases at J, leaving 7 bases unmatched. This CDR3 is built from 16 residues. CDR1 SGHRS and CDR2 YFSETQ come from the germline V gene. The CDR3 DNA follows: TGCGCCAGCAGCGCCGGACTAGCAGCTAGCACAGATACGCAGTATTTT. Translating it yields CASSAGLAASTDTQYF. Variable domain in full (rest from reference TRBV5-1 and TRBJ2-3): KAGVTQTPRYLIKTRGQQVTLSCSPISGHRSVSWYQQTPGQGLQFLFEYFSETQRNKGNFPGRFSGRQFSNSRSEMNVSTLELGDSALYLCASSAGLAASTDTQYFGPGTRLTVL.

The gene calls are TRBV19 and TRBJ2-5; D is perhaps TRBD1 (6 bases). Germline V gene sequence: CDR1 LNHDA, CDR2 SQIVND (reference sequence). The CDR3 has 18 amino acids. Between the trimmed V and J ends, which lost 4 bases and 7 bases, there was a span of 28 bases. Here the CDR3 reads CASSNFGQIRGSAGTQYF. CDR3 DNA sequence: TGTGCCAGTAGTAACTTTGGACAGATCAGGGGTAGCGCTGGGACCCAGTACTTC.

This clone appeared a few times. This chain joins TRBV29-1 and TRBJ1-1; 7 positions match TRBD1. The CDR3 consists of 13 residues. The ends lost 7 bases at V and 1 base at J; junction bases unmatched: 6. Germline CDR1 and CDR2: SQVTM and ANQGSEA. The CDR3 DNA sequence: TGCAGCGCGAAAGGGGGCGGGAACACTGAAGCTTTCTTT. It codes for CSAKGGGNTEAFF. The entire variable domain, with the rest obtained from reference TRBV29-1 and TRBJ1-1, is as follows: SAVISQKPSRDICQRGTSLTIQCQVDSQVTMMFWYRQQPGQSLTLIATANQGSEATYESGFVIDKFPISRPNLTFSTLTVSNMSPEDSSIYLCSAKGGGNTEAFFGQGTRLTVV.

V is TRBV28 and J is TRBJ1-2; D not resolved. Germline V lookup: CDR1 MDHEN, CDR2 SYDVKM. Trimming took 5 bases from V and 1 from J, leaving 17 bases between them. The CDR3 sequence is 16 residues long. CDR3 protein: CASSPPPHRRNYGYTF. CDR3 bases: TGTGCCAGCAGTCCCCCGCCGCACAGACGTAACTATGGCTACACCTTC.

The genes are TRBV6-5 and TRBJ1-4; D might be TRBD1 (5 bases). Germline V gives CDR1 MNHEY, CDR2 SVGAGI. V was pared by 0 bases and J by 3 bases, with 11 bases between. The CDR3 sequence is 16 residues long. CDR3 coding DNA: TGTGCCAGCAGTTACTCGGGGGGTCAGGCTAATGAAAAACTGTTTTTT. Translated, it gives CASSYSGGQANEKLFF.

The chain combines TRBV3-1 (or the pseudogene TRBV3-2) with TRBJ1-1, with D perhaps TRBD1 (5 bases). CDR1 and CDR2 (germline): LGHDT, YNNKEL (reference sequence). Trimming pared 5 bases from V and 2 bases from J, leaving 9 bases between. The CDR3 length is 13 residues. CDR3 region: CASSAQGNTEAFF. DNA of the CDR3: TGTGCCAGCAGCGCCCAGGGAAACACTGAAGCTTTCTTT.

The V gene is TRBV5-1, the J gene TRBJ1-1; 11 nucleotides match TRBD1. V trimming: 4 bases; J trimming: 4 bases; junction bases outside the gene matches: 12. Germline CDR1 is SGHRS and CDR2 is YFSETQ. The CDR3 sequence is 17 residues long. CDR3 coding DNA: TGCGCCAGCAGCCCCACCCGATGGACAGGGGGCGTCACTGAAGCTTTCTTT. This encodes CASSPTRWTGGVTEAFF.

This clone was recorded a few times. Other nucleotide sequences from this sample produce the same CDR3. V and J are TRBV18 and TRBJ2-7; D gene unclear. V was clipped by 3 bases and J by 0 bases, with 3 bases between them. Germline V lookup: CDR1 KGHSH, CDR2 LQKENI. The CDR3 has 12 residues. CDR3 nucleotide sequence: TGTGCCAGCTCACCTAGCTCCTACGAGCAGTACTTC. This sequence encodes CASSPSSYEQYF.

This chain joins TRBV6-5 and TRBJ1-4; D possibly corresponds to TRBD1 (6 bases). CDR3 length: 15 residues. CDR1 MNHEY and CDR2 SVGAGI come from the germline V gene. V shed 2 bases and J shed 3 bases, with 10 bases lying between them. CDR3 residues: CASSYGDTANEKLFF. CDR3 nucleotide sequence: TGTGCCAGCAGTTACGGGGACACGGCTAATGAAAAACTGTTTTTT.

The V gene is TRBV12-3 or TRBV12-4, the J gene TRBJ2-3; D unclear. The CDR3 is 12 residues long. Trimming stripped 5 bases from V and 5 bases from J, with 8 bases between. The CDR3 is CASSPQLDTQYF. CDR3 nucleotide sequence: TGTGCCAGCAGTCCCCAGTTAGATACGCAGTATTTT.

This clone was found once. The chain is built from TRBV7-3 and TRBJ1-5; a weak D match, TRBD1 (5 bases). The CDR3 covers 13 residues. The V end lost 2 bases, the J end lost 7 bases, and 9 bases lay between the germline ends. Germline-derived CDR1 and CDR2 are SGHTA and FQGTGA. The CDR3 sequence: CASSLQRDQPQHF. CDR3 DNA sequence: TGTGCCAGCAGCTTACAGCGGGACCAGCCCCAGCATTTT.

The CDR3 region has the DNA TGTGCCAGTAGTCCGGGACAGGGATCTTACCCTAACACCGGGGAGCTGTTTTTT. Protein product: CASSPGQGSYPNTGELFF. The V and J genes are TRBV19 and TRBJ2-2; 9 bases are a match to TRBD1. Unmatched junction bases numbered 12, after V lost 5 bases and J lost 2 bases. The CDR3 loop spans 18 amino acids. Germline V gene data show CDR1 as LNHDA and CDR2 as SQIVND (reference sequence).

This sequence joins TRBV5-1 and TRBJ2-5; D gene ambiguous. The CDR3 has 13 amino acids. The germline V gene encodes CDR1 SGHRS and CDR2 YFSETQ. Trimming left V 3 bases short and J 2 bases short, with 8 bases between. The CDR3 loop is CASSSFTQETQYF. The CDR3 DNA reads TGCGCCAGCAGCTCTTTCACTCAAGAGACCCAGTACTTC.

The gene calls are TRBV27 and TRBJ2-1; 7 nucleotides line up with TRBD2. J lost 2 bases, V lost 2 bases, and 9 bases had no gene match. Germline loops: CDR1 MNHEY, CDR2 SMNVEV (reference sequence). The CDR3 is 17 amino acids. Here the CDR3 DNA reads TGTGCCAGCAGTTTAGGTTCTAGCGGTGTACCCTACAATGAGCAGTTCTTC. It is translated as CASSLGSSGVPYNEQFF.

Remarks on this clone: Other DNA variants within this sample encode the same CDR3. The rearrangement links TRBV5-1 to TRBJ1-2; D gene uncertain. The CDR3 length is 13 residues. Germline CDR1 and CDR2: SGHRS and YFSETQ. With 1 base removed from V and 3 bases from J, the gap between germline ends came to 7 bases. The CDR3 region is CASSLRGDYGYTF. The CDR3 nucleotides are TGCGCCAGCAGCTTGCGGGGTGACTATGGCTACACCTTC.

This sequence joins TRBV7-9 and TRBJ1-4, with D possibly matching TRBD1 (5 bases). Between the trimmed V and J ends, which lost 5 bases and 0 bases, there was a span of 22 bases. Germline assignment: CDR1 SEHNR and CDR2 FQNEAQ (reference sequence). CDR3 length: 19 amino acids. CDR3 nucleotide sequence: TGTGCCAGCAGCCCCCGTGCAGGGCCGGTTTCATCAACTAATGAAAAACTGTTTTTT. Residues: CASSPRAGPVSSTNEKLFF.

The chain links TRBV7-3 to TRBJ2-2; 9 bases match TRBD2. Trimming at V came to 5 bases and at J to 0 bases, leaving 10 bases not matched to a gene. Germline V gives CDR1 SGHTA, CDR2 FQGTGA. The CDR3 is 18 amino acids. The CDR3 spells CASSLDTLAGANTGELFF. CDR3 sequence (DNA): TGTGCCAGCAGCCTCGATACCTTAGCGGGGGCGAACACCGGGGAGCTGTTTTTT. Full variable domain (remainder filled in from reference TRBV7-3 and TRBJ2-2): GAGVSQTPSNKVTEKGKYVELRCDPISGHTALYWYRQSLGQGPEFLIYFQGTGAADDSGLPNDRFFAVRPEGSVSTLKIQRTERGDSAVYLCASSLDTLAGANTGELFFGEGSRLTVL.